One and the same sample provided the 21 T cell receptor beta chains below, sequenced in a study of blood T cell repertoires in COVID-19 (TCRdb year 2020). Libraries were made using the immunoSEQ multiplex PCR assay. TCRdb obtained this table from immuneACCESS and retained in-frame rearrangements with V and J assigned. These tables miss some clones; where compared with another copy, unresolved V genes account for less than half of the shortfall, and the remainder is unexplained. In all, the sample holds around 150,000 clones, and about 92% of those were seen once. The ten largest clones represent around 2% of the sample. Sequencing was carried out using peripheral blood. All receptors come from an older woman with COVID-19, enrolled during active disease.

This chain joins TRBV9 and TRBJ2-2; TRBD2 matches at 13 bases. The germline gives CDR1 SGDLS, CDR2 YYNGEE. CDR3 size: 17 residues. J was trimmed by 1 base and V by 1 base; bases with no gene match: 1. This CDR3 is CASSVRTSGGNTGELFF. The CDR3 DNA sequence: TGTGCCAGCAGCGTACGGACTAGCGGGGGGAACACCGGGGAGCTGTTTTTT.

The genes are TRBV19 and TRBJ1-2, with D perhaps TRBD1 (5 bases). The CDR3 is made up of 18 amino acids. CDR1 and CDR2 from the germline V gene are LNHDA and SQIVND (reference sequence). The V end was cut by 3 bases, the J end by 2 bases, with 22 bases between. CDR3 sequence (DNA): TGTGCCAGTAGTATCAATCTCGGGCAGGGCTGGACAAACTATGGCTACACCTTC. Amino acid sequence: CASSINLGQGWTNYGYTF.

The chain recombines TRBV5-5 with TRBJ1-5; no reliable D call. From germline, CDR1 is SGHKS and CDR2 YYEKEE (reference sequence). CDR3 length: 14 amino acids. V lost 0 bases and J lost 1, with 5 bases in between. CDR3 bases: TGTGCCAGCAGCTTGGCCGGGAGCAATCAGCCCCAGCATTTT. Translation gives CASSLAGSNQPQHF.

The chain couples TRBV11-2 to TRBJ2-2; D uncertain. With 2 bases removed from V and 5 bases from J, the gap between germline ends came to 15 bases. The CDR3 runs to 16 residues. The germline V gene has CDR1 SGHAT and CDR2 FQNNGV. CDR3 amino acids: CASSLLLGPATGELFF. In nucleotides, the CDR3 is TGTGCCAGCAGCTTATTGTTGGGCCCAGCTACCGGGGAGCTGTTTTTT.

This clone was seen once. This chain joins TRBV5-6 and TRBJ1-2, with TRBD1 matching 8 bases. The CDR3 has 14 amino acids. Germline V lookup: CDR1 SGHDT, CDR2 YYEEEE. V was pared by 6 bases and J by 4 bases, with 8 bases of the junction left unmatched. DNA of the CDR3: TGTGCCAGCATCCCGACAGGGGCAGGCTATGGCTACACCTTC. Translation: CASIPTGAGYGYTF.

V and J are TRBV9 and TRBJ2-3; possible D gene TRBD1, 6 bases. The CDR3 has 15 amino acids. In germline, CDR1 is SGDLS, CDR2 YYNGEE. With 4 bases removed from V and 4 bases from J, the gap between germline ends came to 16 bases. Here the CDR3 DNA reads TGTGCCAGCAGCTTCCGGGACACTCCCCCAGATACGCAGTATTTT. This gives the protein CASSFRDTPPDTQYF.

The chain couples TRBV9 to TRBJ1-4; D is perhaps TRBD1 (6 bases). Germline V gene lookup returns CDR1 SGDLS and CDR2 YYNGEE. Trimming took 4 bases from V and 4 from J, leaving 14 bases between them. CDR3 length equals 15 residues. The CDR3 DNA is TGTGCCAGCAGCCCTGGGACAACGGGTAATGAAAAACTGTTTTTT. Amino acids: CASSPGTTGNEKLFF.

The chain is built from TRBV5-1 and TRBJ2-3, with TRBD2 identical over 8 bases. The CDR3 runs to 13 residues. Germline loops: CDR1 SGHRS, CDR2 YFSETQ. V was clipped by 5 bases and J by 1 base; unmatched bases: 0. The DNA for the CDR3 is TGCGCCAGCAGGACTAGCGGCACAGATACGCAGTATTTT. Protein product: CASRTSGTDTQYF.

There are a few counts of this clone. CDR3 region: CAISPLWAGEGYTF. DNA for the CDR3: TGTGCCATCAGTCCCCTTTGGGCAGGGGAGGGCTACACCTTC. The chain carries TRBV10-3 and TRBJ1-2; D is possibly TRBD1 (6 bases). The length of the CDR3 is 14 residues. The germline gives CDR1 ENHRY, CDR2 SYGVKD. V was shortened by 5 bases and J by 8 bases, with 18 bases between the two germline ends.

The gene calls are TRBV7-8 and TRBJ1-5, with 7 bases aligning to TRBD1. The germline V gene encodes CDR1 SGHVS and CDR2 FQNEAQ. Unmatched junction bases numbered 7, after V lost 4 bases and J lost 4 bases. The CDR3 has 15 amino acids. CDR3 in DNA: TGTGCCAGCAGCTCCTACAGGGGATCGAATCAGCCCCAGCATTTT. It translates to CASSSYRGSNQPQHF.

This clone was seen only once. The chain recombines TRBV6-5 with TRBJ1-1, with 7 bases lining up with TRBD1. Germline CDR1 MNHEY, CDR2 SVGAGI. The CDR3 has 15 amino acids. V was clipped by 6 bases and J by 1 base; unmatched bases: 8. The CDR3 reads CASRPWTGKNTEAFF. The CDR3 bases are TGTGCCAGCAGACCGTGGACAGGAAAGAACACTGAAGCTTTCTTT.

The CDR3: CASSFMAGEYTDTQYF. The CDR3 nucleotides are TGTGCCAGCAGCTTTATGGCGGGGGAATACACAGATACGCAGTATTTT. The J gene is TRBJ2-3, the V gene TRBV7-2; the match to TRBD2 covers 7 bases. The length of the CDR3 is 16 residues. V trimming: 3 bases; J trimming: 2 bases; junction bases outside the gene matches: 8. Germline V CDR1 and CDR2: SGHTA, FQGNSA.

The gene calls are TRBV5-8 and TRBJ2-1; unclear D gene. CDR3 length equals 14 residues. CDR1 is SGHTS, CDR2 YDEGEE, per germline. V was pared by 4 bases and J by 6 bases, with 14 bases between. The DNA of the CDR3 is TGTGCCAGCAGCGAACGAAGACACGTCAATGAGCAGTTCTTC. Amino acids: CASSERRHVNEQFF.

This clone was counted a single time. This chain links TRBV6-5 with TRBJ1-2; 8 bases align to TRBD1. Trimming removed 6 bases from V and 4 bases from J; junction bases left unmatched: 7. There are 14 residues in the CDR3. Germline V gene sequence: CDR1 MNHEY, CDR2 SVGAGI. Here the CDR3 reads CASRRTGFGYGYTF. The CDR3 DNA is TGTGCCAGCAGGAGGACAGGGTTTGGCTATGGCTACACCTTC.

The chain recombines TRBV28 with TRBJ1-2; the D gene is possibly TRBD1 (5 bases). Per germline, CDR1 MDHEN and CDR2 SYDVKM. The germline V and J ends were trimmed by 2 bases and 4 bases, with 14 bases remaining between them. This CDR3 contains 15 residues. The CDR3 spells CASSLLIDSIYGYTF. The CDR3 DNA follows: TGTGCCAGCAGTTTACTCATAGACAGTATCTATGGCTACACCTTC.

The chain couples TRBV2 to TRBJ1-3; D gene ambiguous. Germline values: CDR1 SNHLY, CDR2 FYNNEI. The CDR3 loop spans 13 amino acids. Trimming removed 7 bases at V and 0 bases at J, with 7 bases between. CDR3 nucleotide sequence: TGTGCCAGCACGGAGTTCTCTGGAAACACCATATATTTT. This encodes CASTEFSGNTIYF. Combining the CDR3 with reference TRBV2 and TRBJ1-3 gives the whole variable domain EPEVTQTPSHQVTQMGQEVILRCVPISNHLYFYWYRQILGQKVEFLVSFYNNEISEKSEIFDDQFSVERPDGSNFTLKIRSTKLEDSAMYFCASTEFSGNTIYFGEGSWLTVV.

This rearrangement joins TRBV5-1 to TRBJ1-1; a weak D match, TRBD1 (6 bases). This CDR3 region has 14 residues. Trimming pared 4 bases from V and 1 base from J, leaving 11 bases between. Looked up from germline, CDR1 is SGHRS and CDR2 is YFSETQ. The CDR3 bases are TGCGCCAGCAGCGTTTCGACAGGGAACACTGAAGCTTTCTTT. The encoded protein is CASSVSTGNTEAFF.

V is TRBV3-1 (or the pseudogene TRBV3-2) and J is TRBJ1-2; the match to TRBD1 covers 7 bases. V lost 4 bases and J lost 4; bases outside the gene matches: 12. CDR3 size: 16 residues. Per germline, CDR1 LGHDT and CDR2 YNNKEL (reference sequence). The CDR3 protein is CASSRVVGGGAYGYTF. CDR3 DNA sequence: TGTGCCAGCAGCCGGGTAGTTGGAGGGGGCGCCTATGGCTACACCTTC.

This sequence joins TRBV6-5 and TRBJ2-3; 8 positions agree with TRBD1. Germline values: CDR1 MNHEY, CDR2 SVGAGI. J lost 4 bases, V lost 6 bases, and 6 bases had no gene match. This CDR3 comprises 14 residues. The CDR3 spells CASSRDRGPDTQYF. As DNA, the CDR3 is TGTGCCAGCAGCAGAGACAGGGGCCCAGATACGCAGTATTTT.

This rearrangement joins TRBV30 to TRBJ2-1, with TRBD2 matching 14 bases. The trim removed 5 bases at V and 4 bases at J, leaving 1 base unmatched. The CDR3 is 14 amino acids. Germline CDR1 is GTSNPN and CDR2 is SVGIG (reference sequence). CDR3 residues: CAWRTSGGYNEQFF. The CDR3 DNA sequence: TGTGCCTGGCGGACTAGCGGGGGGTACAATGAGCAGTTCTTC.

V usage is TRBV29-1 and J usage is TRBJ2-2; 10 nucleotides match TRBD1. V lost 7 bases to trimming and J lost 6 bases; unmatched junction nucleotides: 8. CDR1 SQVTM and CDR2 ANQGSEA come from the germline V gene. The CDR3 covers 14 residues. Here the CDR3 DNA reads TGCAGCGCCTACCGGGACAGGGGAGCCGGGGAGCTGTTTTTT. Translation gives CSAYRDRGAGELFF.